This T cell receptor (beta chain) was profiled in a study of shared clonotypes between healthy human individuals. Here immunoSEQ multiplex PCR was the method, and the copy in TCRdb shows in-frame clones only, minus some. This table has 2 million to 3 million clones, over 85% appearing once. V was clipped by 1 base and J by 5 bases; unmatched bases: 7. The germline V gene has CDR1 SGHNT and CDR2 YENEEA. The CDR3 has 15 amino acids. The chain joins TRBV11-3 to TRBJ2-5; 7 bases fit TRBD2. The sequenced sample consisted of naive CD4+ T cells from PBMCs. The subset here: CD45RA+ positively selected. This receptor was taken from a man aged 18 to 29 in good health. Some clones in this sample may be carry-over from other donors' samples. The CDR3 sequence is CASSLGAGVLETQYF. DNA for the CDR3: TGTGCCAGCAGCTTAGGGGCGGGAGTGTTGGAGACCCAGTACTTC.